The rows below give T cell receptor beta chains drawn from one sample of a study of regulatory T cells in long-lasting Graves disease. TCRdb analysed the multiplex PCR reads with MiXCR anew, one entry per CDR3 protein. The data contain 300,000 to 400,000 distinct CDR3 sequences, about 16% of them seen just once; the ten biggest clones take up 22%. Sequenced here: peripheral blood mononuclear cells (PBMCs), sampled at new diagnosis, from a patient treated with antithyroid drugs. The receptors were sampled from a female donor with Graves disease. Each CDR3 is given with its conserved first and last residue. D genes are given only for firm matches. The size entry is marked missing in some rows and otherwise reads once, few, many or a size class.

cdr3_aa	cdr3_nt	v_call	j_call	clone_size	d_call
CATSGRTGGSGNQPQHF	TGTGCCACCAGCGGGCGGACAGGGGGATCGGGCAATCAGCCCCAGCATTTT	TRBV15	TRBJ1-5	many	TRBD1
CASSLAGAGGYGYTF	TGTGCCAGCAGCCTAGCGGGGGCGGGGGGCTATGGCTACACCTTC	TRBV7-2	TRBJ1-2	many	NA
CASTVRGDRGDNYGYTF	TGTGCCAGCACCGTCCGCGGGGACAGGGGGGACAACTATGGCTACACCTTC	TRBV6-2/TRBV6-3	TRBJ1-2	many	TRBD1
CAWSPGTYQETQYF	TGTGCCTGGAGTCCCGGGACATATCAAGAGACCCAGTACTTC	TRBV30	TRBJ2-5	many	NA
CSVALGQGNQPQHF	TGCAGCGTTGCCTTGGGGCAGGGGAATCAGCCCCAGCATTTT	TRBV29-1	TRBJ1-5	NA	NA
CASRNTGTNPSGYTF	TGTGCCAGCAGGAATACCGGGACAAACCCTTCCGGCTACACCTTC	TRBV11-2	TRBJ1-2	many	NA
CATRPGHSYEQYF	TGTGCCACCCGACCGGGACACTCCTACGAGCAGTACTTC	TRBV27	TRBJ2-7	NA	NA
CASSSWGGVTNEKLFF	TGTGCCAGCAGCTCGTGGGGCGGTGTCACTAATGAAAAACTGTTTTTT	TRBV5-5	TRBJ1-4	many	NA
CASSEYRGEQYF	TGTGCCAGCAGCGAATACAGGGGCGAGCAGTACTTC	TRBV2	TRBJ2-7	many	TRBD1
CATSRGQTIAKNIQYF	TGTGCCACCAGCAGAGGGCAGACAATAGCCAAAAACATTCAGTACTTC	TRBV15	TRBJ2-4	many	NA
CASTLGHLGGYGYTF	TGTGCCAGCACCCTGGGACACCTGGGCGGTTATGGCTACACCTTC	TRBV12-3/TRBV12-4	TRBJ1-2	many	NA
CASAVVDRVQETQYF	TGTGCCAGCGCCGTTGTGGACAGGGTTCAAGAGACCCAGTACTTC	TRBV27	TRBJ2-5	many	TRBD1
CASLGTVNEKLFF	TGTGCCAGTCTCGGGACAGTGAATGAAAAACTGTTTTTT	TRBV19	TRBJ1-4	few	TRBD1
CASSLGSHQPQHF	TGCGCCAGCAGCTTGGGATCCCATCAGCCCCAGCATTTT	TRBV5-1	TRBJ1-5	many	NA
CATSDLSGEKAFF	TGTGCCACCAGTGATTTGTCGGGGGAGAAAGCTTTCTTT	TRBV24-1	TRBJ1-1	NA	NA
CAKEKPEINYGYTF	TGTGCCAAAGAGAAGCCCGAGATTAACTATGGCTACACCTTC	TRBV2	TRBJ1-2	NA	NA
CASSLTGIMNTEAFF	TGTGCCAGCAGTTTAACAGGGATCATGAACACTGAAGCTTTCTTT	TRBV27	TRBJ1-1	many	NA
CSAGTSGRFGETQYF	TGCAGTGCTGGAACTAGCGGGAGGTTCGGGGAGACCCAGTACTTC	TRBV20-1	TRBJ2-5	many	TRBD2
CASSHYKSRDYEQYF	TGTGCCAGCAGCCACTACAAGTCCCGGGACTACGAGCAGTACTTC	TRBV11-2	TRBJ2-7	NA	NA
CASSFTGLKETQYF	TGTGCCAGCAGCTTCACAGGGCTCAAAGAGACCCAGTACTTC	TRBV5-6	TRBJ2-5	many	NA
CACGQGLHQPQHF	TGTGCCTGTGGACAGGGGTTGCATCAGCCCCAGCATTTT	TRBV30	TRBJ1-5	many	TRBD1
CASSLVGDIDTQYF	TGTGCCAGCAGCTTAGTCGGGGACATAGATACGCAGTATTTT	TRBV7-9	TRBJ2-3	many	NA
CASSLWQGNEKLFF	TGTGCCAGCAGTTTGTGGCAGGGAAATGAAAAACTGTTTTTT	TRBV28	TRBJ1-4	many	NA
CSVEFAGGSYEQYF	TGCAGCGTTGAATTCGCAGGGGGCTCCTACGAGCAGTACTTC	TRBV29-1	TRBJ2-7	many	TRBD1
CAWSYWNQGTVETQYF	TGTGCCTGGAGTTACTGGAACCAAGGGACAGTAGAGACCCAGTACTTC	TRBV30	TRBJ2-5	NA	TRBD1
CASRNSAAGGPLKTDTQYF	TGTGCCAGCAGGAACAGTGCGGCGGGAGGGCCCCTGAAGACAGATACGCAGTATTTT	TRBV12-3/TRBV12-4	TRBJ2-3	NA	TRBD2
CASSSGGAFIGEKLFF	TGTGCCAGCAGTTCCGGGGGGGCGTTTATAGGTGAAAAACTGTTTTTT	TRBV12-3/TRBV12-4	TRBJ1-4	NA	NA
CAISPGQKETQYF	TGTGCCATCAGCCCTGGACAGAAAGAGACCCAGTACTTC	TRBV10-3	TRBJ2-5	NA	NA
CASSIAPSRRVNYGYTF	TGTGCCAGTAGTATAGCCCCCTCCCGGCGGGTCAACTATGGCTACACCTTC	TRBV19	TRBJ1-2	NA	NA
CASSEEGIGLAGYNEQFF	TGCGCCAGCAGTGAGGAGGGTATAGGGCTAGCGGGGTACAATGAGCAGTTCTTC	TRBV10-2	TRBJ2-1	NA	TRBD2
CASSKQGTNEKLFF	TGTGCCAGCAGCAAACAGGGAACTAATGAAAAACTGTTTTTT	TRBV7-2	TRBJ1-4	many	NA
CASAGTETYEQYF	TGTGCCAGCGCCGGGACCGAAACCTACGAGCAGTACTTC	TRBV2	TRBJ2-7	many	NA
CASSSPGQGVGAFF	TGTGCCAGCAGTTCCCCCGGGCAGGGAGTGGGGGCTTTCTTT	TRBV6-2/TRBV6-3	TRBJ1-1	many	NA
CASSRRSTDTQYF	TGTGCCAGCAGCCGCAGAAGTACAGATACGCAGTATTTT	TRBV11-2	TRBJ2-3	many	NA
CASSLQTGWPPWPQHF	TGCGCCAGCAGCTTGCAAACAGGGTGGCCCCCTTGGCCCCAGCATTTT	TRBV5-1	TRBJ1-5	many	NA
CASSITAGYEQYF	TGTGCCAGCAGCATCACAGCAGGCTACGAGCAGTACTTC	TRBV28	TRBJ2-7	many	NA
CASSQPGTANEKLFF	TGTGCCAGCAGCCAACCGGGGACGGCTAATGAAAAACTGTTTTTT	TRBV4-2	TRBJ1-4	few	NA
CATSFRLAGTDTQYF	TGTGCCACCAGCTTCCGACTAGCGGGAACAGATACGCAGTATTTT	TRBV15	TRBJ2-3	many	TRBD2
CSAVAASRDTGELFF	TGCAGTGCAGTGGCTGCCTCCAGGGACACCGGGGAGCTGTTTTTT	TRBV20-1	TRBJ2-2	NA	NA
CASSVQPPNTEAFF	TGCGCCAGCAGCGTACAGCCGCCGAACACTGAAGCTTTCTTT	TRBV5-1	TRBJ1-1	NA	NA
CASSLLGANYEGYTF	TGTGCCAGCAGTTTACTCGGCGCTAACTATGAAGGCTACACCTTC	TRBV27	TRBJ1-2	NA	NA
CASSQDVGILGYGYTF	TGTGCCAGCAGCCAAGATGTAGGGATACTCGGCTATGGCTACACCTTC	TRBV3-1	TRBJ1-2	NA	NA
CASCRGLYEQYF	TGTGCCAGCTGTAGGGGTCTCTACGAGCAGTACTTC	TRBV2	TRBJ2-7	NA	NA
CASSLTAGGITDTQYF	TGTGCCAGCAGCTTAACAGCCGGAGGGATAACAGATACGCAGTATTTT	TRBV7-3	TRBJ2-3	many	NA
CASSSLTGAGYTF	TGTGCCAGCAGTTCGTTGACAGGGGCCGGCTACACCTTC	TRBV27	TRBJ1-2	many	TRBD1
CASSVGGGGHTGELFF	TGTGCCAGCAGCGTAGGGGGCGGGGGGCACACCGGGGAGCTGTTTTTT	TRBV9	TRBJ2-2	few	TRBD2
CASSEDRVSGNTIYF	TGCGCCAGCAGTGAAGACAGGGTCTCTGGAAACACCATATATTTT	TRBV10-1	TRBJ1-3	NA	TRBD1
CASSPTGDHYGYTF	TGTGCCAGCAGCCCGACAGGGGATCACTATGGCTACACCTTC	TRBV9	TRBJ1-2	NA	TRBD1
CASSLDRTGGNTIYF	TGTGCCAGCAGCTTAGATCGAACAGGGGGCAACACCATATATTTT	TRBV11-2	TRBJ1-3	many	TRBD1
CASSSLDRSTEAFF	TGTGCTAGTTCTTCCCTTGACAGATCCACTGAAGCTTTCTTT	TRBV12-5	TRBJ1-1	many	NA
CASAEAANYGYTF	TGCGCCAGCGCCGAGGCCGCAAACTATGGCTACACCTTC	TRBV5-1	TRBJ1-2	few	NA
CASTQAGVGYTF	TGTGCCAGCACCCAGGCAGGGGTTGGCTACACCTTC	TRBV9	TRBJ1-2	many	NA
CASSLSLYRGSGNTIYF	TGTGCCAGCAGCTTGTCCCTTTACAGGGGATCAGGAAACACCATATATTTT	TRBV7-2	TRBJ1-3	few	TRBD1
CASSLEQELHF	TGTGCCAGCAGCTTAGAACAGGAACTCCACTTT	TRBV7-9	TRBJ1-6	many	NA